This T cell receptor beta chain was sequenced in a study of shared T cell receptors in the human thymus. Trimming took 5 bases from V and 5 from J; bases not matched to a gene: 8. There are 14 residues in the CDR3. CDR1 and CDR2 (germline): SGHVS, FNYEAQ. Method: immunoSEQ multiplex PCR; TCRdb's copy keeps in-frame clones and lacks some. The sample yields 640,000 or so clones, about 90% seen once. These data are also associated with another study on human thymus T cells. From that study: The thymus tissue came from resections taken during corrective heart surgery. Reports from related research described highly overlapping thymic repertoires among unrelated individuals.

The receptor was derived from a boy less than two years old with a congenital heart defect. Specimen: thymocytes. V usage is TRBV7-6 and J usage is TRBJ1-2; TRBD1 matches 7 bases. This CDR3 reads CASSPGQPEYGYTF. Here the CDR3 DNA reads TGTGCCAGCAGCCCGGGACAGCCGGAGTATGGCTACACCTTC.